The clone carrying this T cell receptor beta chain was picked up many times. What it recognizes is unknown. The library was designed around alpha chains, so this beta chain is a stray read whose abundance carries little weight. Via MiXCR, TCRdb re-called the 5' RACE reads, giving one row per CDR3 protein. The top ten hold roughly 28% of the sample, which has 4,000 to 5,500 distinct CDR3 sequences, around 12% seen once. These data belong to a study of spatial heterogeneity in lung cancer. Regarding the study as a whole: Tumor mutation counts were tracked by expanded intratumoral alpha and beta TCR counts.

The time point is: sample taken at primary tumor resection. CDR3 length: 11 amino acids. Germline CDR1 and CDR2: MNHEY and SVGEGT. V lost 10 bases to trimming and J lost 5 bases; unmatched junction nucleotides: 3. This TCR derives from a male donor with early-stage non-small cell lung cancer. The chain combines TRBV6-2 or TRBV6-3 with TRBJ1-1; 8 bases are a match to TRBD1. The input for sequencing was lung tumor tissue, taken at surgery. In DNA form, the CDR3 reads TGTGCCACAGGGGGCGGGACTGAAGCTTTCTTT. Protein: CATGGGTEAFF.